Listed below are T cell receptor beta chains from one sample, sequenced in a study of cytomegalovirus exposure and HLA in healthy donors. Using immunoSEQ multiplex PCR, the repertoire was profiled, and TCRdb retains in-frame clones only, with some absent. The sample yields more than 55,000 clones, approximately 83% seen once. Sequenced: PBMCs. These receptors originate from a man aged 30-40 years in good health and CMV-seronegative. Each CDR3 is given with its conserved first and last residue. The D gene is left open where the match is weak. Rows give clone size only sometimes, using once, few, many, or a class for an expanded clone.

>TRBD2|TRBV6-5|TRBJ2-7|few
CATRTSGGYEQYF
TGTGCCACCCGGACTAGCGGGGGATACGAGCAGTACTTC
>TRBD1|TRBV7-2|TRBJ2-7|NA
CASSLVTGQEQYF
TGTGCCAGCAGCTTAGTGACAGGGCAAGAGCAGTACTTC
>NA|TRBV5-1|TRBJ1-4|NA
CASGSQGYEKLFF
TGCGCCAGCGGGTCCCAGGGATATGAAAAACTGTTTTTT
>TRBD1|TRBV2|TRBJ1-3|NA
CASSPRTGGNTIYF
TGTGCCAGCAGTCCTCGGACAGGCGGAAACACCATATATTTT
>TRBD1|TRBV5-1|TRBJ2-5|NA
CASSLGTGGQETQYF
TGCGCCAGCAGCTTGGGGACAGGGGGGCAAGAGACCCAGTACTTC
>NA|TRBV5-1|TRBJ2-5|once
CASSFQGGETQYF
TGCGCCAGCAGCTTTCAGGGAGGAGAGACCCAGTACTTC
>NA|TRBV6-5|TRBJ2-7|few
CASSGVEDEQYF
TGTGCCAGCTCGGGAGTGGAAGACGAGCAGTACTTC
>TRBD2|TRBV10-3|TRBJ2-2|NA
CAISADRGEGGTGELFF
TGTGCCATCAGTGCCGATCGGGGGGAAGGAGGCACCGGGGAGCTGTTTTTT
>TRBD2|TRBV5-1|TRBJ2-3|NA
CASTRGLAGVTDTQYF
TGCGCCAGCACCCGCGGGCTAGCGGGAGTTACAGATACGCAGTATTTT
>NA|TRBV29-1|TRBJ1-5|NA
CSVEYSANQPQHF
TGCAGCGTTGAGTATTCAGCGAATCAGCCCCAGCATTTT
>NA|TRBV7-6|TRBJ2-5|NA
CASSFRRQETQYF
TGTGCCAGCAGCTTTCGGAGGCAAGAGACCCAGTACTTC
>NA|TRBV21-1|TRBJ2-7|NA
CASSVTGTSGSIHEQYF
TGTGCCAGCAGTGTTACCGGGACTAGCGGGAGTATCCACGAGCAGTACTTC
>NA|TRBV27|TRBJ2-7|NA
CASSFAVPYEQYF
TGTGCCAGCAGTTTTGCAGTTCCTTACGAGCAGTACTTC
>NA|TRBV11-2|TRBJ2-3|NA
CASSLDVIATDTQYF
TGTGCCAGCAGCTTAGATGTGATAGCCACAGATACGCAGTATTTT
>NA|TRBV5-4|TRBJ2-7|once
CASSLQGTGRGEQYF
TGTGCCAGCAGCTTGCAGGGGACCGGTAGAGGCGAGCAGTACTTC
>TRBD1|TRBV11-3|TRBJ1-2|once
CASSSPDRAGGGYTF
TGTGCCAGCAGCTCCCCCGATAGGGCAGGGGGTGGCTACACCTTC